A single T cell receptor (beta chain) is shown here with its context. This clonotype was counted between two and nine times. Its antigen target is currently unknown. It has no much larger one-base neighbor in the sample; base qualities were not kept. The record originates from a study of T cells after yellow fever vaccination (dated by TCRdb to about 2019). Regarding the complete study: Libraries from fractions with low cell numbers were prepared with the SMART-Seq v4 Ultra Low Input RNA kit. Two healthy male donors, one aged 18 to 30 and one aged 30 to 40 years, were included in the cohort. To follow T-cell clones before and after primary and booster YFV17D yellow fever vaccination, bulk TCR alpha and beta repertoires were sequenced over time. Blood samples were taken at several timepoints before and after primary and secondary immunization, and bulk PBMC replicates and cell subsets were isolated.

The full study reports these points: Only two donors were included in the study, so the extent to which the findings can be generalized is limited. After the booster, most of the clones that had expanded following primary vaccination were detected again (just under 97% of CD4 and around 90% of CD8), which suggests that memory was broadly maintained. A small fraction of clonotypes showed up in both the CD4 and CD8 compartments, probably as a result of convergent recombination. Compared with the primary T-cell response, the secondary T-cell response was weaker but faster, peaking on day 5 rather than day 15. Computational filtering was needed because FACS-sorted repertoires could contain abundant contaminating clonotypes from the bulk population.

This specimen's treatment or condition label, per the study, means: live attenuated yellow fever vaccine strain. PBMCs were isolated from peripheral blood using a standard Ficoll-Paque protocol. CD4 and CD8 T-cell fractions were isolated with Dynabeads CD4 and CD8 positive selection kits. TriZol was used to extract RNA from bulk PBMCs, from CD4 and CD8 fractions, and from dextramer-positive and dextramer-negative fractions. TCRdb lists the instrument as Illumina NovaSeq 6000. TCR cDNA was made using 5'RACE template switching, a step that added a universal primer site and unique molecular identifiers. cDNA synthesis was primed from both the TCR alpha and TCR beta constant segments. Libraries were amplified in two PCR steps, with sample barcodes and sequencing adapters added in the second step. Sequencing of libraries was done on Illumina HiSeq 2500 (2x100 bp) or NovaSeq (2x150 bp). Turning to the authors' computational methods: Demultiplexing of reads and collapsing into UMI consensus sequences were performed with MIGEC, and V(D)J alignment was carried out with MiXCR. Clonotypes responding to the vaccine were identified with edgeR on replicate PBMC samples, with the criteria of FDR below 0.01 and a log2 fold change above 5 up to day 15. Each bulk clonotype was labeled CD4 or CD8 based on which sequenced repertoire, CD4 or CD8, contained the clonotype at higher abundance. TCRdb reran the public reads through fastp at Q25 and MiXCR, keeping productive beta chains. For every CDR3 protein sequence, its rows merge into one entry that carries the most common genes and DNA. The V and J calls, along with clone size, are taken from TCRdb and not from the paper's own processing. The sample table holds 80,000 to 100,000 distinct CDR3 sequences, of which under 6.5% were seen once. Jointly, the top ten make up roughly 39% of the sample.

V loses 2 bases, J loses 2 bases, and the germline ends lie 7 bases apart. The CDR3, cysteine through phenylalanine, is 13 amino acids long. Only CDR3 DNA is held: 39 bases, read in frame from base 1. The germline V gene encodes CDR1 SGHRS and CDR2 YFSETQ. The TCR originated in a young man who received the YFV17D yellow fever vaccine. Recombination joined TRBV5-1 with TRBJ1-1; the D gene assignment is ambiguous. The sample was CD8+ T cells sorted from PBMCs, taken 10 days after the yellow fever booster vaccination. CDR3 sequence: CASSLESNTEAFF. The DNA sequence reads TGCGCCAGCAGCTTAGAGTCAAACACTGAAGCTTTCTTT.